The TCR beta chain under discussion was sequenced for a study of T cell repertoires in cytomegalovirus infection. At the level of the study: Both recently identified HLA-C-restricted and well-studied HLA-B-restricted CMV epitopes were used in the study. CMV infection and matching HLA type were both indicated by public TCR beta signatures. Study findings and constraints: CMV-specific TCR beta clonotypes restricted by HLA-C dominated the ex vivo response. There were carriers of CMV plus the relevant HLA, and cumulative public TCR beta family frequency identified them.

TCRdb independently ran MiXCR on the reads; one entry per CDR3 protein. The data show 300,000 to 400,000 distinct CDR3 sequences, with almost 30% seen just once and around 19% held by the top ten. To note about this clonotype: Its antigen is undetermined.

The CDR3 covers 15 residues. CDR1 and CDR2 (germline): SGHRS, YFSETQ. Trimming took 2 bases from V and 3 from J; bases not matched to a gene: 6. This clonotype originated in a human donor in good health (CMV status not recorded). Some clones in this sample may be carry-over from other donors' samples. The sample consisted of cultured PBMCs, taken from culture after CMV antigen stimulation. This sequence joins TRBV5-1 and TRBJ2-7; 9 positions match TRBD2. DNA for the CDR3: TGCGCCAGCAGCTTAAACCTAGCGGGATTCTACGAGCAGTACTTC. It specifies CASSLNLAGFYEQYF.